A selection of T cell receptor beta chains follows, all from one sample in a study of human T cells and chemical hapten exposure. In TCRdb, the RACE reads were re-called with MiXCR into one record per CDR3 protein. The sample yields roughly 380,000 distinct CDR3 sequences, 4.8% seen once. Specimen: whole blood, collected in connection with sensitization to the hapten diphenylcyclopropenone (DPC). Every receptor here comes from a woman in her forties or fifties with alopecia areata. Some clones in this sample may be carry-over from other donors' samples. Each CDR3 is given with its conserved first and last residue. The D gene is left open where the match is weak. Rows may omit the clone size; those that give it use once, few, many or a size class.

cdr3_nt cdr3_aa v_call d_call j_call clone_size
TGTGCCATCAGTGGGGGGACAGGGGCAGATACGCAGTATTTT CAISGGTGADTQYF TRBV10-3 TRBD1 TRBJ2-3 few
TGTGCCAGCAGCTTAATAGGGGGTGACGCTTTCTTT CASSLIGGDAFF TRBV7-6 - TRBJ1-1 many
TGTGCCAGCAGCTTGGGAACCCTCTCAAGGGCAGATACGCAGTATTTT CASSLGTLSRADTQYF TRBV5-4 - TRBJ2-3 many
TGTGCCAGCAGCCCAGGCTCGATCCCCTTCTCTAACTATGGCTACACCTTC CASSPGSIPFSNYGYTF TRBV7-9 - TRBJ1-2 many
TGTGCCATCGGCTCTGGGGGGGAGCAGTACTTC CAIGSGGEQYF TRBV10-3 - TRBJ2-7 few
TGTGCCAGCTGCGCCAATCGGGAGGCAGGCAATGAGCAGTTCTTC CASCANREAGNEQFF TRBV6-2/TRBV6-3 TRBD2 TRBJ2-1 few
TGTGCCATCACGAGTTATAGCGGGGAGCTGTTTTTT CAITSYSGELFF TRBV10-3 - TRBJ2-2 -
TGTGCCAGCAGTTTAGGGCAGAGCTATGGCTACACCTTC CASSLGQSYGYTF TRBV7-9 - TRBJ1-2 many
TGCGCCAGCAGCCAAGGTGATAACAGAAATACGCAGTATTTT CASSQGDNRNTQYF TRBV4-3 - TRBJ2-3 many
TGTGCCAGCAGCCCCCCCGGGGGGGGCTACGAGCAGTACTTC CASSPPGGGYEQYF TRBV7-9 TRBD2 TRBJ2-7 many
TGCAGTGCTAGCTTCAGGGGGCTTGACTATGGCTACACCTTC CSASFRGLDYGYTF TRBV20-1 TRBD1 TRBJ1-2 many
TGTGCTAGTGCTTTGAATTCTTCCCCGGGGTCAAACACTGAAGCTTTCTTT CASALNSSPGSNTEAFF TRBV12-5 - TRBJ1-1 few
TGTGCCAGCACCTACCTACAGGGGGGCCAAGAGACCCAGTACTTC CASTYLQGGQETQYF TRBV6-2/TRBV6-3 TRBD1 TRBJ2-5 -
TGTGCCAGTAGTAAGAGACTACAGGGGCCCTACGAGCAGTACTTC CASSKRLQGPYEQYF TRBV19 TRBD1 TRBJ2-7 few
TGTGCCAGCAGTTTATTGGGACTAGCGGGGGGCACCTACGAGCAGTACTTC CASSLLGLAGGTYEQYF TRBV28 TRBD2 TRBJ2-7 once
TGTGCCAGCATCGGGACGGAACCCAATCAGCCCCAGCATTTT CASIGTEPNQPQHF TRBV6-2/TRBV6-3 - TRBJ1-5 many
TGCAGTGCTAGAGCCGGACAGGACTACGAGCAGTACTTC CSARAGQDYEQYF TRBV20-1 TRBD1 TRBJ2-7 many
TGTGCCAGCAGCTCGGTTGGCGTAAACACCGGGGAGCTGTTTTTT CASSSVGVNTGELFF TRBV7-9 - TRBJ2-2 many
TGCGCCAGCAGCCAAGGTACTAGCGGGGACAATGAGCAGTTCTTC CASSQGTSGDNEQFF TRBV4-3 TRBD2 TRBJ2-1 many
TGTGCCAGCAGACAGGACCAAGAGACCCAGTACTTC CASRQDQETQYF TRBV3-1 - TRBJ2-5 -
TGTGCCACCAGCAGAGATCGGCAGGGGACTAGCAATCAGCCCCAGCATTTT CATSRDRQGTSNQPQHF TRBV15 - TRBJ1-5 few
TGTGCCAGCAGCTTCCCCCGGGACAGGGTAAGAGGGCAGTTCTTC CASSFPRDRVRGQFF TRBV11-2 TRBD1 TRBJ2-1 -
TGTGCCAGCATCGACGGGAACACTGAAGCTTTCTTT CASIDGNTEAFF TRBV2 - TRBJ1-1 few
TGCAGTGCTCTTGACAGGGGAGCCAAAAACATTCAGTACTTC CSALDRGAKNIQYF TRBV20-1 TRBD1 TRBJ2-4 -
TGTGCCAGCAGCTTAACACGTTGGGGGACAGAGAACACTGAAGCTTTCTTT CASSLTRWGTENTEAFF TRBV7-9 TRBD1 TRBJ1-1 many
TGTGCCAGCAGTTTATCGGATCGGGGGCCTGGGGCCAACGTCCTGACTTTC CASSLSDRGPGANVLTF TRBV27 - TRBJ2-6 many
TGTGCCAGCAGCCAAAGGGCAGGGTTGTTGGGTTATAGCAATCAGCCCCAGCATTTT CASSQRAGLLGYSNQPQHF TRBV4-2 - TRBJ1-5 many
TGTGCCAGCAGCTTAGCGGACAGGGCTAACTATGGCTACACCTTC CASSLADRANYGYTF TRBV7-9 TRBD1 TRBJ1-2 -
TGCAGTGCTAGCGGAGCCGGGACTAGCGGGGGGAATGTCGATGAGCAGTTCTTC CSASGAGTSGGNVDEQFF TRBV20-1 TRBD2 TRBJ2-1 many
TGTGCCAGCAGCTCCCGGACAGGGGCAGATACGCAGTATTTT CASSSRTGADTQYF TRBV6-2/TRBV6-3 TRBD1 TRBJ2-3 many
TGTGCCAGCAGTCCCTTTACAGGTTACACTGAAGCTTTCTTT CASSPFTGYTEAFF TRBV12-3/TRBV12-4 - TRBJ1-1 many
TGCGCCAGCAGCCAAGATCGGGGTTCACCCCTCCACTTT CASSQDRGSPLHF TRBV4-3 - TRBJ1-6 many
TGTGCCAGCAGCTTAGAGGTGACGACCCAGTACTTC CASSLEVTTQYF TRBV11-2 - TRBJ2-5 few
TGTGCCAGCAGCTCCTCCCATCTAGCTAAAGATACGCAGTATTTT CASSSSHLAKDTQYF TRBV7-2 - TRBJ2-3 many
TGTGCCAGCAGCGGCCCAGGGGGCGGAGATGAGCAGTTCTTC CASSGPGGGDEQFF TRBV28 TRBD1 TRBJ2-1 many
TGTGCCAGCAGTTTGAGGCAGGGAGTCCGAGAGACCCAGTACTTC CASSLRQGVRETQYF TRBV12-3/TRBV12-4 - TRBJ2-5 many
TGTGCCAGCAGCGTCGTACTAGCGGGAGGCCCAGATACGCAGTATTTT CASSVVLAGGPDTQYF TRBV9 TRBD2 TRBJ2-3 many
TGCGCCAGCAGCCAAGAGGGGTATTCGAACACCGGGGAGCTGTTTTTT CASSQEGYSNTGELFF TRBV4-3 - TRBJ2-2 many
TGTGCCAGCAGCGAGGGTGGCAGAGTGAACTATGGCTACACCTTC CASSEGGRVNYGYTF TRBV13 - TRBJ1-2 many
TGTGCCAGCAGCCGGGGAGCAGACAATGAGCAGTTCTTC CASSRGADNEQFF TRBV28 - TRBJ2-1 many
TGTGCCAGCAGCTTAAGCAGTGGGCCGAAGGGGGCGCTTTATGGCTACACCTTC CASSLSSGPKGALYGYTF TRBV7-6 TRBD1 TRBJ1-2 many
TGTGCCAGCAGCTTGGGAACTAGCGGGACCGTTGAGCAGTTCTTC CASSLGTSGTVEQFF TRBV5-6 TRBD2 TRBJ2-1 -
TGCAGTGCAATTTCAGGGAACACCGGGGAGCTGTTTTTT CSAISGNTGELFF TRBV20-1 - TRBJ2-2 many
TGCAGTGCTCCCGTTCAGCGAAGCACAGATACGCAGTATTTT CSAPVQRSTDTQYF TRBV20-1 - TRBJ2-3 many
TGTGCCAGCAGCCCTAGGGACACTCCTGAGCAGTATTTT CASSPRDTPEQYF TRBV7-2 - TRBJ2-3 -
TGCAGTGCTACCCGGTTCCAAGGCGTTGATGAGCAGTTCTTC CSATRFQGVDEQFF TRBV20-1 - TRBJ2-1 few
TGTGCCTGGAGTCGAGTGGGGACTGGTTACGAGCAGTACTTC CAWSRVGTGYEQYF TRBV30 - TRBJ2-7 -